This TCR beta chain was captured by sequencing in a study of T cell changes during pregnancy in multiple sclerosis. Produced via immunoSEQ multiplex PCR; TCRdb's table is partial and in-frame only. Altogether approximately 73,000 clones are present, over 85% being singletons, with the ten largest covering around 0.2%. V was pared by 1 base and J by 6 bases, with 16 bases between. CDR3 length: 16 residues. Germline CDR1 is SGHRS and CDR2 is YFSETQ. This clone occurred once. The sequence was obtained from a female donor with multiple sclerosis, enrolled in a pregnancy study. The J gene is TRBJ2-2, the V gene TRBV5-1; weak D call: TRBD2 (5 bases). The source material was CD4+ T cells from peripheral blood mononuclear cells, sampled before pregnancy. The CDR3 protein is CASSLNRGLASGELFF. DNA for the CDR3: TGCGCCAGCAGCTTGAACCGCGGACTGGCCTCCGGGGAGCTGTTTTTT.